A single sample is the source of the 15 T cell receptor beta chains below, sequenced in a study of cytomegalovirus exposure and HLA in healthy donors. The primer mix had 60 Vbeta and 13 Jbeta primers. Using immunoSEQ multiplex PCR, the repertoire was profiled, and TCRdb retains in-frame clones only, with some absent. The top ten clones hold 1% of a sample with more than 150,000 clones, 80% of them seen once. The sequenced sample was PBMCs. Receptors originate from a woman aged 50 to 65 in good health and CMV-seropositive.

This chain connects TRBV19 to TRBJ1-2; no reliable D call. The CDR3 extends over 12 amino acids. V was clipped by 6 bases and J by 2 bases, with 7 bases between them. From germline, CDR1 is LNHDA and CDR2 SQIVND (reference sequence). The CDR3 DNA reads TGTGCCAGTAGCCAGATGAACTATGGCTACACCTTC. It encodes CASSQMNYGYTF.

The chain combines TRBV28 with TRBJ2-7, with unresolved D. Germline V gives CDR1 MDHEN, CDR2 SYDVKM. The V and J ends lost 3 bases and 1 base respectively, with 13 bases between them. The CDR3 consists of 15 residues. CDR3 DNA: TGTGCCAGCAGTTTTCCCTTACAGATATCCTACGAGCAGTACTTC. Protein: CASSFPLQISYEQYF.

This chain links TRBV6-1 with TRBJ1-6, with D perhaps TRBD1 (6 bases). CDR3 length: 15 residues. CDR1 is MNHNS, CDR2 SASEGT, per germline. With 4 bases removed from V and 8 bases from J, the gap between germline ends came to 15 bases. This CDR3 is CASSVGFSGDSPLHF. The CDR3 DNA sequence: TGTGCCAGCAGTGTTGGTTTCTCAGGGGATTCACCCCTCCACTTT.

The chain couples TRBV5-4 to TRBJ1-1; 7 bases are shared with TRBD1. Germline CDR1 is SGHNT and CDR2 is YYREEE (reference sequence). The J segment lost 9 bases and the V segment lost 3 bases, leaving 8 bases of the junction unmatched. This CDR3 is 13 amino acids long. DNA for the CDR3: TGTGCCAGCAGCTCGGGACAGCTTTTCCAAGCTTTCTTT. Its translation: CASSSGQLFQAFF.

V usage is TRBV9 and J usage is TRBJ1-4; weak D call: TRBD1 (5 bases). Deletions cut 4 bases from V and 4 bases from J, with 20 bases between. Germline CDR1 reads SGDLS; CDR2 reads YYNGEE. The CDR3 has 17 amino acids. CDR3 in DNA: TGTGCCAGCAGCCCAGGAGCCACCAGGGCGATTAATGAAAAACTGTTTTTT. Amino acids: CASSPGATRAINEKLFF.

The V and J genes are TRBV15 and TRBJ1-2; 11 positions agree with TRBD1. Germline V gene lookup returns CDR1 LNHNV and CDR2 YYDKDF (reference sequence). CDR3 size: 14 residues. The V gene end was trimmed by 1 base and the J gene end by 8 bases; junction bases not matched to a gene: 3. CDR3 DNA sequence: TGTGCCACCAGCAGAGTGGACAGGGGGCAAGGCTACACCTTC. Translated: CATSRVDRGQGYTF.

The rearrangement joins TRBV5-1 to TRBJ2-7, with D uncertain. CDR3 length: 14 amino acids. The germline CDR1 and CDR2 sequences are SGHRS and YFSETQ. V lost 0 bases to trimming and J lost 0 bases, with 7 bases between them. In DNA form, the CDR3 reads TGCGCCAGCAGCTTGGAGTACAACTCCTACGAGCAGTACTTC. Protein: CASSLEYNSYEQYF.

The table lists this clone with a few counts. The chain joins TRBV18 to TRBJ1-4; 9 positions match TRBD1. In germline, CDR1 is KGHSH, CDR2 LQKENI. The CDR3 spans 15 residues. The trim removed 3 bases at V and 5 bases at J, leaving 4 bases unmatched. CDR3 DNA: TGTGCCAGCTCACCGAGACAGGGGGTAAATGAAAAACTGTTTTTT. This sequence encodes CASSPRQGVNEKLFF.

This chain joins TRBV7-9 and TRBJ2-1; TRBD2 matches 8 bases. The length of the CDR3 is 16 residues. Germline CDR1 is SEHNR and CDR2 is FQNEAQ (reference sequence). V gave up 3 bases and J gave up 8 bases; unmatched junction bases: 12. CDR3 coding DNA: TGTGCCAGCAGCTTCGGGCTAGCGGGTAACCGCGATGAGCAGTTCTTC. It encodes CASSFGLAGNRDEQFF. Filled out from reference TRBV7-9 and TRBJ2-1, the complete variable domain reads DTGVSQNPRHKITKRGQNVTFRCDPISEHNRLYWYRQTLGQGPEFLTYFQNEAQLEKSRLLSDRFSAERPKGSFSTLEIQRTEQGDSAMYLCASSFGLAGNRDEQFFGPGTRLTVL.

The chain joins TRBV5-1 to TRBJ2-1; TRBD1 aligns across 10 bases. The germline V gene has CDR1 SGHRS and CDR2 YFSETQ. The J segment lost 8 bases and the V segment lost 0 bases, leaving 5 bases of the junction unmatched. The CDR3 has 15 amino acids. The chain's CDR3 is CASSLARQGADEQFF. The CDR3 coding sequence is TGCGCCAGCAGCTTGGCCAGACAGGGGGCCGATGAGCAGTTCTTC.

This clone was seen once. The V and J genes are TRBV7-9 and TRBJ2-2, with D perhaps TRBD1 (6 bases). CDR3 length: 15 amino acids. Per germline, CDR1 SEHNR and CDR2 FQNEAQ (reference sequence). V was pared by 5 bases and J by 2 bases, with 12 bases between. CDR3 sequence (DNA): TGTGCCAGCAGCGCCAGGGACACCAACACCGGGGAGCTGTTTTTT. It encodes CASSARDTNTGELFF. The whole variable domain, remainder taken from reference TRBV7-9 and TRBJ2-2, is DTGVSQNPRHKITKRGQNVTFRCDPISEHNRLYWYRQTLGQGPEFLTYFQNEAQLEKSRLLSDRFSAERPKGSFSTLEIQRTEQGDSAMYLCASSARDTNTGELFFGEGSRLTVL.

The chain carries TRBV4-3 and TRBJ2-3, with 15 bases matching TRBD2. V trimming: 1 base; J trimming: 0 bases; junction bases outside the gene matches: 8. Germline V gene lookup returns CDR1 LGHNA and CDR2 YSLEER. The CDR3 runs to 20 residues. Here the CDR3 DNA reads TGCGCCAGCAGCCAAGGGTGGGGACTAGCGGGGGGAACTAGCACAGATACGCAGTATTTT. Translating gives CASSQGWGLAGGTSTDTQYF.

The table lists this clone with a count of one. The rearrangement links TRBV7-9 to TRBJ2-3, with 8 bases aligning to TRBD2. Germline V gene data show CDR1 as SEHNR and CDR2 as FQNEAQ (reference sequence). The CDR3 runs to 15 residues. The V and J ends lost 5 bases and 1 base, in that order; junction bases with no gene match: 5. CDR3 residues: CASSLSGARTDTQYF. DNA for the CDR3: TGTGCCAGCAGCCTTAGCGGGGCCCGCACAGATACGCAGTATTTT.

The gene calls are TRBV6-4 and TRBJ2-3, with D hard to call. With 0 bases removed from V and 2 bases from J, the gap between germline ends came to 6 bases. This CDR3 region has 14 residues. Germline V gene lookup returns CDR1 MRHNA and CDR2 SNTAGT. CDR3: CASSDSYNTDTQYF. Written as DNA, the CDR3 is TGTGCCAGCAGTGACTCGTACAACACAGATACGCAGTATTTT.

This clone showed up many times. V gene TRBV6-1 combines with J gene TRBJ2-7, with D perhaps TRBD2 (5 bases). The CDR3 extends over 17 amino acids. CDR1 is MNHNS, CDR2 SASEGT, per germline. V was pared by 2 bases and J by 0 bases, with 17 bases between. The CDR3 here is CASSESVVGESSYEQYF. In nucleotides, the CDR3 is TGTGCCAGCAGTGAAAGCGTTGTCGGGGAAAGCTCCTACGAGCAGTACTTC.